This T cell receptor (beta chain) was documented in a study of blood T cell repertoires in COVID-19. This CDR3 spans 14 amino acids. The V and J ends lost 4 bases and 7 bases respectively, with 14 bases between them. The germline CDR1 and CDR2 sequences are LGHDT and YNNKEL (reference sequence). Here immunoSEQ multiplex PCR was the method, and the copy in TCRdb shows in-frame clones only, minus some. The sample lists under 85,000 clones; 75% to 90% were seen once. This clone was recorded once. Source material: peripheral blood. The V and J genes are TRBV3-1 (or the pseudogene TRBV3-2) and TRBJ1-3; TRBD1 is a possible D gene (5 bases). The clonotype comes from a man aged 80 or over with acute or convalescent COVID-19. DNA for the CDR3: TGTGCCAGCAGCCTGGGGGGATGGGAGAACACCATATATTTT. Protein product: CASSLGGWENTIYF.